This T cell receptor beta chain was identified during a study of resident and recirculating memory T cells in vitiligo. Study in general: Epidermis came from shave biopsies of lesional and nonlesional sites, plus PBMCs. Study-level points and caveats: Non-conserved TCRs across sites and patients suggested distinct clones per lesion.

About this clone: The target antigen is unknown.

Stable patients also lacked confetti depigmentation, a sign of active vitiligo. Patients who had received treatment within the previous three months were excluded. Measured with immunoSEQ multiplex PCR; TCRdb has only the in-frame clones, and not every one. The table records about 76,000 clones, 92% of them present only once. This CDR3 has 14 residues. Trimming shortened V by 5 bases and J by 0 bases, and 10 bases separated the two germline ends. Per germline, CDR1 SGHTA and CDR2 FQGTGA. The chain employs TRBV7-3 and TRBJ1-1; D is ambiguous. This receptor was obtained from a male donor with vitiligo. Sequencing input: blood. The DNA of the CDR3 is TGTGCCAGCAGCCCCGCCGGGGTGAACACTGAAGCTTTCTTT. This gives the protein CASSPAGVNTEAFF.